The present entry profiles one T cell receptor beta chain with its context. Looked up from germline, CDR1 is MNHEY and CDR2 is SMNVEV (reference sequence). The CDR3 extends over 15 amino acids. After removal of 8 bases from V and 4 bases from J, the junction contained 11 bases not matched to a gene. Measured with immunoSEQ multiplex PCR; TCRdb has only the in-frame clones, and not every one. Here the sample spans about 24,000 clones, about nine tenths being singletons. The data were taken from a study of T cell changes during pregnancy in multiple sclerosis. The clonotype comes from a female donor in good health, enrolled as a control in a pregnancy study. Sequenced material: CD8+ T cells from peripheral blood mononuclear cells, taken in the first trimester of pregnancy. V usage is TRBV27 and J usage is TRBJ1-5; the match to TRBD1 covers 7 bases. For the CDR3, the DNA is TGTGCCAGCCGCCCGGAGGGGGCTCTTAATCAGCCCCAGCATTTT. Protein: CASRPEGALNQPQHF.